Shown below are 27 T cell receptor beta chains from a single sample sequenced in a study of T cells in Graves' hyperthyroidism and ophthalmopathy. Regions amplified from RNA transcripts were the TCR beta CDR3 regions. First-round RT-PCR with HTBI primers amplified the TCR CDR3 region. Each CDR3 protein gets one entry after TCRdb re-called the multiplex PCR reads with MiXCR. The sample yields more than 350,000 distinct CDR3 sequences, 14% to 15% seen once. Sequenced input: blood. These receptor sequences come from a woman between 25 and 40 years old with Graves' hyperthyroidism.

The CDR3 reads CASRPATYEQYF. Written as DNA, the CDR3 is TGTGCCAGCAGGCCAGCGACCTACGAGCAGTACTTC. V usage is TRBV6-1 and J usage is TRBJ2-7; D not resolved. CDR1 is MNHNS, CDR2 SASEGT, per germline. V shed 6 bases and J shed 2 bases, with 8 bases lying between them. CDR3 length equals 12 residues.

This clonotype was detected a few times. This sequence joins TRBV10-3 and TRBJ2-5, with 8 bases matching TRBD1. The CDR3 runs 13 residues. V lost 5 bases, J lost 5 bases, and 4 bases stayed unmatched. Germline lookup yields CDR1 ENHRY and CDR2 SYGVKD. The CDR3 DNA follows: TGTGCCATCAGTTCGACAGGGGTTGAGACCCAGTACTTC. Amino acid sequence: CAISSTGVETQYF.

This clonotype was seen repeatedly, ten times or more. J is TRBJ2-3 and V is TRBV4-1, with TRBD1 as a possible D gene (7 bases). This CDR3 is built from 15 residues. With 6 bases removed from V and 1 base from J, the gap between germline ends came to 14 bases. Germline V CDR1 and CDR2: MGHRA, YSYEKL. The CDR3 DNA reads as TGCGCCAGCAGGGCCCAGGGGGGACGCACAGATACGCAGTATTTT. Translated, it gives CASRAQGGRTDTQYF.

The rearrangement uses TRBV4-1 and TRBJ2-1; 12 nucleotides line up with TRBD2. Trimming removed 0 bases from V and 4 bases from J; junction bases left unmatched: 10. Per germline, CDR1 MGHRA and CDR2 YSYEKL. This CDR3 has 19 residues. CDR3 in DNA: TGCGCCAGCAGCCAAGATCCCCTAGCGGGAGGGCCTAGATACAATGAGCAGTTCTTC. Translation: CASSQDPLAGGPRYNEQFF.

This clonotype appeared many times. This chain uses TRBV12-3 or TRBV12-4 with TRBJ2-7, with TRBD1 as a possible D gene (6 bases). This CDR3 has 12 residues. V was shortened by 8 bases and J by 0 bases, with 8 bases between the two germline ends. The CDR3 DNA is TGTGCCAGCCAGGGGAGCTCCTACGAGCAGTACTTC. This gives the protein CASQGSSYEQYF.

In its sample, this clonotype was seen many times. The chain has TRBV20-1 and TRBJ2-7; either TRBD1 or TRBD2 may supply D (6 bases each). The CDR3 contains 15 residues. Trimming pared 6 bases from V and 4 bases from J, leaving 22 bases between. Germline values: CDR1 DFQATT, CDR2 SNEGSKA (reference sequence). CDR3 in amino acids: CSAELLTQGRYEQYF. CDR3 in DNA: TGCAGTGCCGAGCTCCTCACCCAGGGGAGGTACGAGCAGTACTTC.

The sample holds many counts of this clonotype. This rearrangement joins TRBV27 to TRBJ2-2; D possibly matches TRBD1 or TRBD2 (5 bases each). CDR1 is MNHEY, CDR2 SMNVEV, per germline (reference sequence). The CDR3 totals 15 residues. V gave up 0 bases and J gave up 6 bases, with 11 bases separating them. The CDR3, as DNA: TGTGCCAGCAGTTTATCCGTGGGGGTGGCCGGGGAGCTGTTTTTT. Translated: CASSLSVGVAGELFF.

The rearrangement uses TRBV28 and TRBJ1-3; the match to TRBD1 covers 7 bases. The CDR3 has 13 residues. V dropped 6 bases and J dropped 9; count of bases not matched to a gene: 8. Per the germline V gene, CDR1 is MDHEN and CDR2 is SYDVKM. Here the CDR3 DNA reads TGTGCCAGCAGCTCGGGACAGCCAGTCACCATATATTTT. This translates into CASSSGQPVTIYF. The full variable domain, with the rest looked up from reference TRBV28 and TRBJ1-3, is DVKVTQSSRYLVKRTGEKVFLECVQDMDHENMFWYRQDPGLGLRLIYFSYDVKMKEKGDIPEGYSVSREKKERFSLILESASTNQTSMYLCASSSGQPVTIYFGEGSWLTVV.

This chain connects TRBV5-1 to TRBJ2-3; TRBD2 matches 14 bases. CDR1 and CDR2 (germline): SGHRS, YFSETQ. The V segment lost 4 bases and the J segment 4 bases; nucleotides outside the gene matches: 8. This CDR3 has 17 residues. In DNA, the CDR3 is TGCGCCAGCAGCGCAGGGACTAGCGGGAGTTTAGCAGATACGCAGTATTTT. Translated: CASSAGTSGSLADTQYF.

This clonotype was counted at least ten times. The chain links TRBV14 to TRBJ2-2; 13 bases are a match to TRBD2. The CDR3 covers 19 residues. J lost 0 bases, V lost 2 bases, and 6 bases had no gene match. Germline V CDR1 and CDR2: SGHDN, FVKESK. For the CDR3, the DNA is TGTGCCAGCAGCCAATACACCGGGACTAGCGGGACGAACACCGGGGAGCTGTTTTTT. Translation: CASSQYTGTSGTNTGELFF.

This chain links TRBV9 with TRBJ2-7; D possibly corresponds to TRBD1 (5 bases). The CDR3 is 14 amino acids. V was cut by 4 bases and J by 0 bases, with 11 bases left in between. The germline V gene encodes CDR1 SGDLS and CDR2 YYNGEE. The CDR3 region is CASSPTGSSYEQYF. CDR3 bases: TGTGCCAGCAGCCCCACAGGAAGCTCCTACGAGCAGTACTTC.

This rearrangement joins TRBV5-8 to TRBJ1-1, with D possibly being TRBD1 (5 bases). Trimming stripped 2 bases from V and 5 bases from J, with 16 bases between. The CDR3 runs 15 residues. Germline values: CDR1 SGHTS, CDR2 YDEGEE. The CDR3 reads CASSFEGALSTEAFF. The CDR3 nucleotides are TGTGCCAGCAGCTTTGAAGGGGCCCTCTCGACTGAAGCTTTCTTT.

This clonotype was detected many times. CDR3 in DNA: TGTGCCACCAGCAGAGATCTAAAGCGCGAGAAGGATACGCAGTATTTT. Translated: CATSRDLKREKDTQYF. The V and J genes are TRBV15 and TRBJ2-3; D is uncertain. The CDR3 has 16 residues. Germline lookup yields CDR1 LNHNV and CDR2 YYDKDF (reference sequence). Trimming stripped 0 bases from V and 6 bases from J, with 16 bases between. Drawing the rest from reference TRBV15 and TRBJ2-3, the complete variable domain is DAMVIQNPRYQVTQFGKPVTLSCSQTLNHNVMYWYQQKSSQAPKLLFHYYDKDFNNEADTPDNFQSRRPNTSFCFLDIRSPGLGDTAMYLCATSRDLKREKDTQYFGPGTRLTVL.

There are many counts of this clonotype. The chain's CDR3 is CASTLVGDSYEQYF. CDR3 nucleotides: TGTGCCAGCACCCTAGTCGGGGATTCCTACGAGCAGTACTTC. This sequence joins TRBV7-9 and TRBJ2-7; a weak D match, TRBD2 (5 bases). The germline CDR1 and CDR2 sequences are SEHNR and FQNEAQ (reference sequence). V lost 7 bases to trimming and J lost 1 base, with 14 bases between them. There are 14 residues in the CDR3.

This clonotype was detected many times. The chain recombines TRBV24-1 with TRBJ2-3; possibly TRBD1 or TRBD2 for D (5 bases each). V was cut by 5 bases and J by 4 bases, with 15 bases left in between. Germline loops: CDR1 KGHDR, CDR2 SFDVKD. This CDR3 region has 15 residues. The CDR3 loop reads CATSGATRGADTQYF. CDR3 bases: TGTGCCACCAGTGGGGCTACCCGAGGGGCAGATACGCAGTATTTT.

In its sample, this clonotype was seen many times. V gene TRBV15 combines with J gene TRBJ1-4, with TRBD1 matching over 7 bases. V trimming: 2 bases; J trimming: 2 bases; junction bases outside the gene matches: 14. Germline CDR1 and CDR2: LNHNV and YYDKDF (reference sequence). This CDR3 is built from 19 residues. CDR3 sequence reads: CATSRRTGSFAATNEKLFF. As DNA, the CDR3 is TGTGCCACCAGCAGAAGGACAGGTTCTTTCGCTGCGACTAATGAAAAACTGTTTTTT.

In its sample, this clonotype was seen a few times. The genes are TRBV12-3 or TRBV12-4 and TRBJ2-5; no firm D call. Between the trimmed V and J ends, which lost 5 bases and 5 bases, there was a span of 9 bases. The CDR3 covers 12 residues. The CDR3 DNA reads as TGTGCCAGCAGTACAGTGAGGGAGACCCAGTACTTC. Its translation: CASSTVRETQYF.

The CDR3 DNA reads as TGCGCCAGCAGTTTAGGGGGCGACGGAAACACCATATATTTT. Translated, it gives CASSLGGDGNTIYF. The genes are TRBV10-1 and TRBJ1-3; TRBD1 agrees at 7 bases. This CDR3 comprises 14 residues. Germline V gene data show CDR1 as WNHNN and CDR2 as SYGVQD (reference sequence). J lost 4 bases, V lost 5 bases, and 5 bases had no gene match.

The CDR3 region is CASSLGVSGSNEQFF. The DNA of the CDR3 is TGTGCCAGCAGCTTAGGGGTTAGCGGGAGTAATGAGCAGTTCTTC. This sequence joins TRBV11-2 and TRBJ2-1; 9 bases match TRBD2. With 1 base clipped from V and 7 bases from J, the junction kept 5 bases outside the gene matches. Germline loops: CDR1 SGHAT, CDR2 FQNNGV. The CDR3 extends over 15 amino acids.

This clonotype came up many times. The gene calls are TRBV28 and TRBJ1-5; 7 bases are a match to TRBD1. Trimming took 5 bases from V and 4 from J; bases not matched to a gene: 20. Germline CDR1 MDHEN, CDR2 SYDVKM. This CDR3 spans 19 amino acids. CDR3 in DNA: TGTGCCAGCAGTCAAGGGACAGACATTTTAAGGTACGGGAATCAGCCCCAGCATTTT. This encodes CASSQGTDILRYGNQPQHF.

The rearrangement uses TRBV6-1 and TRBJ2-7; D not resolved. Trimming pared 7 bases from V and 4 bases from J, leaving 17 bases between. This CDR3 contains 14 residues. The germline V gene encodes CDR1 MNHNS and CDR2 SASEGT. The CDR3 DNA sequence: TGTGCCAGCAATCAAGAGTGGGTGGTTTACGAGCAGTACTTC. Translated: CASNQEWVVYEQYF.

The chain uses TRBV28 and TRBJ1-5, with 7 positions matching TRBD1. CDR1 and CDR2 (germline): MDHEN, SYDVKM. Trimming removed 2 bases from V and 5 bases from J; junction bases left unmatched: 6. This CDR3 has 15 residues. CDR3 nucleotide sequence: TGTGCCAGCAGTTTACCCAGGGGGACCGATCAGCCCCAGCATTTT. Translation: CASSLPRGTDQPQHF.

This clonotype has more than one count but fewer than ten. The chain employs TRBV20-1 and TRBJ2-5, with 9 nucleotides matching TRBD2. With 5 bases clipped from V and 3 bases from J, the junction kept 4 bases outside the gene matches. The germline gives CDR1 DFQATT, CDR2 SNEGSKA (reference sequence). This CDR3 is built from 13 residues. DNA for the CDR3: TGCAGTGCTGGACGACTAGCGGAAGAGACCCAGTACTTC. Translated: CSAGRLAEETQYF.

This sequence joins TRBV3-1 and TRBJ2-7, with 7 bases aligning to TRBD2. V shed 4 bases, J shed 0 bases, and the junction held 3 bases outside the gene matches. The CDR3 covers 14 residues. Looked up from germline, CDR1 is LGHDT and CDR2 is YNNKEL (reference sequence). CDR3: CASSPTSDSYEQYF. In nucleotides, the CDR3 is TGTGCCAGCAGCCCCACTAGCGACTCCTACGAGCAGTACTTC.

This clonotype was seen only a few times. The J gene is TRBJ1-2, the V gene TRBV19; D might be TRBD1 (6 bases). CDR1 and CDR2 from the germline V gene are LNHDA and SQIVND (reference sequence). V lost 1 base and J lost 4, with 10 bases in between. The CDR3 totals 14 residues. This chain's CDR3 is CASSIGTGSYGYTF. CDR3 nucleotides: TGTGCCAGTAGTATAGGCACAGGGTCCTATGGCTACACCTTC.

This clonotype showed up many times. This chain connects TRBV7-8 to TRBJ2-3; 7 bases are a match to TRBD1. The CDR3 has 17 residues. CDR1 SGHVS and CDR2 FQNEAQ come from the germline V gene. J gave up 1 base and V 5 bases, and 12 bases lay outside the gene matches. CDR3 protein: CASSPSHWGTGTDTQYF. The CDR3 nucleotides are TGTGCCAGCAGCCCCTCCCACTGGGGGACAGGCACAGATACGCAGTATTTT.

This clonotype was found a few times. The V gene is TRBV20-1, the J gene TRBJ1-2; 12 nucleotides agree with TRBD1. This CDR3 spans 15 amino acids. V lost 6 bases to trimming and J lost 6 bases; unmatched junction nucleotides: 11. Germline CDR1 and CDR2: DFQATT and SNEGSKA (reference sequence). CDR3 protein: CSADAGTGGANGYTF. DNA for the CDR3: TGCAGTGCAGACGCCGGGACAGGGGGCGCGAATGGCTACACCTTC.